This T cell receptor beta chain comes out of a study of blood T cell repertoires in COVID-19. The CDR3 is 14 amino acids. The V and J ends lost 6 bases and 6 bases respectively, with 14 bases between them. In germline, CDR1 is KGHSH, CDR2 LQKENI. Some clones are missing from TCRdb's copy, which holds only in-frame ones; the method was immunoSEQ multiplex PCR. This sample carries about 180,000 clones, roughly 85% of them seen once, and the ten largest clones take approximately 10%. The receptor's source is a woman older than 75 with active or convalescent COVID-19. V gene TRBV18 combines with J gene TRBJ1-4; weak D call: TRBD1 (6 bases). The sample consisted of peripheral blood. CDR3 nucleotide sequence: TGTGCCAGCTCCCTCCGGGACATTCATGAAAAACTGTTTTTT. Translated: CASSLRDIHEKLFF.